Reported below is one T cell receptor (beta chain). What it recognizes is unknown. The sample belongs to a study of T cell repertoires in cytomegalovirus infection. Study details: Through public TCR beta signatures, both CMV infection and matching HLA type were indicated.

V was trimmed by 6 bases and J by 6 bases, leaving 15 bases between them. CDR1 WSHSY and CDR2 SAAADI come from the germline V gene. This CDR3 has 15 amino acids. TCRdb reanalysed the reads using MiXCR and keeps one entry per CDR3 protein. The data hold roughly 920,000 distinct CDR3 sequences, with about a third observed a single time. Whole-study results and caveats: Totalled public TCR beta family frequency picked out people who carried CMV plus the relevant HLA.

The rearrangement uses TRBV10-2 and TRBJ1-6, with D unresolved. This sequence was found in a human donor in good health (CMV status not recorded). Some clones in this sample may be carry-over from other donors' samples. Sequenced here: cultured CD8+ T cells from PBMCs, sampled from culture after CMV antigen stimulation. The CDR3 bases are TGCGCCAGCAGCCCAGCTTCGGGAGCTAATTCACCCCTCCACTTT. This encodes CASSPASGANSPLHF.